These 16 T cell receptor beta chains were sequenced from one sample in a study of CD8 T cells in Susac syndrome. Random-hexamer reverse transcription was applied to roughly 0.5 to 1 ug RNA. TCRdb analysed the immunoSEQ multiplex PCR reads with MiXCR anew, one entry per CDR3 protein. Of about 210,000 distinct CDR3 sequences in the sample, about 94% were seen once. Source material: CD4+ T cells from PBMCs. The receptor set was obtained from a human donor with Susac syndrome.

The chain couples TRBV29-1 to TRBJ1-2; the D is unclear. V was clipped by 4 bases and J by 1 base, with 4 bases between them. CDR1 SQVTM and CDR2 ANQGSEA come from the germline V gene. The length of the CDR3 is 11 residues. CDR3 residues: CSVGFNYGYTF. In DNA form, the CDR3 reads TGCAGCGTTGGTTTTAACTATGGCTACACCTTC.

The CDR3 DNA is TGTGCCTGGAGTCGGGATGCGGGGGGCACAGATACGCAGTATTTT. Translation gives CAWSRDAGGTDTQYF. V usage is TRBV30 and J usage is TRBJ2-3; TRBD2 aligns across 7 bases. Trimming cost V 2 bases and J 1 base; bases outside gene matches: 6. Germline CDR1 is GTSNPN and CDR2 is SVGIG (reference sequence). The length of the CDR3 is 15 residues.

The V call is TRBV30, the J call TRBJ1-2; 7 nucleotides align to TRBD1. The CDR3 covers 16 residues. Looked up from germline, CDR1 is GTSNPN and CDR2 is SVGIG (reference sequence). V trimming: 0 bases; J trimming: 2 bases; junction bases outside the gene matches: 9. The CDR3 here is CAWSVPATGRNYGYTF. The CDR3 DNA reads as TGTGCCTGGAGTGTACCCGCGACAGGGAGGAACTATGGCTACACCTTC.

This rearrangement joins TRBV29-1 to TRBJ2-7, with TRBD1 identical over 10 bases. V lost 8 bases and J lost 7; bases outside the gene matches: 11. This CDR3 has 13 amino acids. Germline values: CDR1 SQVTM, CDR2 ANQGSEA. CDR3 in amino acids: CSFSGTGAGEQYF. The CDR3 region has the DNA TGCAGCTTTTCCGGGACAGGGGCCGGGGAGCAGTACTTC.

The chain employs TRBV6-1 and TRBJ2-1; D perhaps matches TRBD1 (5 bases). The V gene's germline CDR1 is MNHNS and CDR2 SASEGT. The CDR3 runs to 14 residues. With 3 bases removed from V and 10 bases from J, the gap between germline ends came to 16 bases. CDR3 sequence (DNA): TGTGCCAGCAGTGAGAAGGTAGGGGTGGGGGAGCAGTTCTTC. It specifies CASSEKVGVGEQFF.

This clonotype came up once. The chain joins TRBV4-3 to TRBJ2-3; D is unresolved. Trimming stripped 4 bases from V and 2 bases from J, with 16 bases between. The CDR3 is 16 residues long. Looked up from germline, CDR1 is LGHNA and CDR2 is YSLEER. Written as DNA, the CDR3 is TGCGCCAGCAGCCCTCGGACGTGGTTACTCACAGATACGCAGTATTTT. Protein product: CASSPRTWLLTDTQYF.

V is TRBV11-3 and J is TRBJ1-2, with 7 bases fitting TRBD1. The CDR3 has 14 residues. V dropped 2 bases and J dropped 2; count of bases not matched to a gene: 2. The V gene's germline CDR1 is SGHNT and CDR2 YENEEA. The CDR3 region has the DNA TGTGCCAGCAGCTTAAGGACAGGCAACTATGGCTACACCTTC. Translated: CASSLRTGNYGYTF.

The chain joins TRBV6-2 or TRBV6-3 to TRBJ2-7; D possibly uses TRBD1 or TRBD2 (6 bases each). This CDR3 has 13 amino acids. Germline CDR1 reads MNHEY; CDR2 reads SVGEGT. Between the trimmed V and J ends, which lost 5 bases and 0 bases, there was a span of 8 bases. Here the CDR3 DNA reads TGTGCCAGCAGTCGGGGGCCCTCCTACGAGCAGTACTTC. It is translated as CASSRGPSYEQYF.

This sequence joins TRBV7-9 and TRBJ1-2; D gene ambiguous. The V and J ends lost 4 bases and 4 bases respectively, with 16 bases between them. Germline V gene data show CDR1 as SEHNR and CDR2 as FQNEAQ (reference sequence). This CDR3 comprises 15 residues. CDR3 sequence (DNA): TGTGCCAGCAGCTACGGGAGGACTTTGGGCTATGGCTACACCTTC. Translation: CASSYGRTLGYGYTF.

This rearrangement joins TRBV11-2 to TRBJ1-1, with D perhaps TRBD1 (5 bases). Germline values: CDR1 SGHAT, CDR2 FQNNGV. The V end was cut by 3 bases, the J end by 8 bases, with 10 bases between. The CDR3 loop spans 12 amino acids. The CDR3 DNA follows: TGTGCCAGCAGCTTTGGGGCGCGGGAAGCTTTCTTT. Amino acids: CASSFGAREAFF.

The rearrangement links TRBV4-1 to TRBJ2-7, with D possibly matching TRBD1 (6 bases). Trimming cost V 1 base and J 4 bases, with 14 bases left between them. The germline CDR1 and CDR2 sequences are MGHRA and YSYEKL. The CDR3 spans 15 residues. In DNA, the CDR3 is TGCGCCAGCAGCCAAGCTTTGCAGGGGAAGTACGAGCAGTACTTC. Translating it yields CASSQALQGKYEQYF.

The J gene is TRBJ1-5, the V gene TRBV12-3 or TRBV12-4; possibly TRBD1 for D (5 bases). V lost 6 bases and J lost 6, with 15 bases in between. The CDR3 has 14 amino acids. The DNA of the CDR3 is TGTGCCAGCAGCTCTCAGGGTGTGGGTCAGCCCCAGCATTTT. This sequence encodes CASSSQGVGQPQHF.

The chain links TRBV19 to TRBJ2-7, with 8 bases aligning to TRBD1. The germline gives CDR1 LNHDA, CDR2 SQIVND (reference sequence). V was pared by 5 bases and J by 1 base, with 7 bases of the junction left unmatched. The length of the CDR3 is 15 residues. The CDR3 here is CASSDRTGNSYEQYF. The CDR3 DNA is TGTGCCAGTAGTGACCGGACAGGGAATTCCTACGAGCAGTACTTC.

The V gene is TRBV20-1, the J gene TRBJ2-5, with D hard to call. The CDR3 is 12 amino acids. CDR1 and CDR2 (germline): DFQATT, SNEGSKA (reference sequence). The V end lost 3 bases, the J end lost 2 bases, and 7 bases lay between the germline ends. The CDR3 is CSARAQQETQYF. The CDR3 DNA follows: TGCAGTGCTAGGGCACAGCAAGAGACCCAGTACTTC.

V usage is TRBV5-1 and J usage is TRBJ2-1, with D hard to call. V was clipped by 1 base and J by 2 bases, with 13 bases between them. The CDR3 runs 16 residues. Germline V CDR1 and CDR2: SGHRS, YFSETQ. The CDR3 region has the DNA TGCGCCAGCAGCTTGTATGGCGGAGAGGCCTACAATGAGCAGTTCTTC. Encoded protein: CASSLYGGEAYNEQFF.

CDR3: CASSPLDREGQPQHF. The CDR3, as DNA: TGTGCCAGCAGTCCCCTAGACAGGGAGGGGCAGCCCCAGCATTTT. This chain connects TRBV28 to TRBJ1-5; 7 bases match TRBD1. The germline V gene has CDR1 MDHEN and CDR2 SYDVKM. The junction had 11 bases not matched to a gene; V was cut back by 5 bases and J by 7 bases. The CDR3 extends over 15 amino acids.